This TCR beta chain was captured in a study of shared clonotypes between healthy human individuals. In the study overall: CD4 naive cells filled three plates per donor, CD4 memory three, CD8 naive two and CD8 memory one.

A split of CD4+ cells into CD45RA+ naive and CD45RA-negative memory subsets was performed. From germline, CDR1 is MNHEY and CDR2 SVGAGI. The CDR3 has 13 residues. V was trimmed by 2 bases and J by 6 bases, leaving 10 bases between them. Sequencing used immunoSEQ multiplex PCR; TCRdb keeps in-frame clones, though not all of them. The sample holds millions of clones, more than 85% seen once. This clone has only one observation. Sequencing was carried out using naive CD4+ T cells from PBMCs. As for subset: CD45RA+ positively selected. This clonotype was sampled from a man between 18 and 29 years old in good health. Some clones in this sample may be carry-over from other donors' samples. The V gene is TRBV6-5, the J gene TRBJ1-2, with no clear D. This CDR3 is CASSYRGPDGYTF. CDR3 sequence (DNA): TGTGCCAGCAGTTACCGAGGTCCGGATGGCTACACCTTC.